This TCR beta chain is from a study of blood T cell repertoires in COVID-19. Overall study: Material from acute and convalescent COVID-19 was sourced from the United States, Italy and Spain. Sources were T cells, B-cell-depleted T cells, or PBMCs; the material itself was cDNA or gDNA.

Original methodology: The authors estimated nucleated cell counts from reference gene primer amplification. Sequencing was performed with immunoSEQ multiplex PCR; in TCRdb, only in-frame clones are kept and a portion is missing. V and J calls and clone size follow that table, whereas D and trimming were derived from the DNA. Among about 170,000 clones listed, around four fifths were seen once. The CDR3 loop spans 13 amino acids. Germline V gives CDR1 SSHAT, CDR2 FNYEAQ (reference sequence). Note on this clone: At one of its ends the junction is not consistent with the germline gene, which may arise from a read error.

Source material: peripheral blood. J is TRBJ2-5 and V is TRBV7-7, with D possibly being TRBD1 (5 bases). This receptor was obtained from a man in his forties who had recovered from COVID-19. CDR3 nucleotide sequence: TGTGCTAGCAGCCACCGACAGCTAGAGACCCAGTACTTC. This encodes CASSHRQLETQYF.